The 10 T cell receptor beta chains presented below share a single source sample, sequenced in a study of graft-versus-host responses after intestinal transplantation. These receptors lack a known antigen. The repertoire was sequenced with immunoSEQ multiplex PCR; TCRdb's copy has only in-frame clones and lacks some. The sample has about 130,000 clones; approximately 91% are singletons. The material sequenced was unstimulated CD4+ T cells sorted from spleen or lymph node cells, taken before intestinal transplant. The receptors derive from a human donor who received an intestinal transplant.

The J gene is TRBJ2-2, the V gene TRBV15; D perhaps matches TRBD2 (6 bases). Germline assignment: CDR1 LNHNV and CDR2 YYDKDF (reference sequence). This CDR3 is 18 amino acids long. V was cut by 3 bases and J by 0 bases, with 17 bases left in between. The CDR3 here is CATSSAGGSFANTGELFF. CDR3 nucleotide sequence: TGTGCCACCAGCAGTGCCGGAGGGTCCTTCGCGAACACCGGGGAGCTGTTTTTT.

This sequence joins TRBV19 and TRBJ2-5, with D perhaps matching TRBD2 (6 bases). The tail of the sequence fits TRBJ2-7 better, so the J call may be wrong. Germline V CDR1 and CDR2: LNHDA, SQIVND (reference sequence). There are 14 residues in the CDR3. The CDR3 here is CASSTPGLTYEQYF. The CDR3 DNA sequence: TGTGCCAGTAGTACACCGGGACTCACCTACGAGCAGTACTTC.

This clone has only a few counts. The chain employs TRBV30 and TRBJ1-2; TRBD1 is a possible D gene (6 bases). CDR1 is GTSNPN and CDR2 is SVGIG in the germline V gene (reference sequence). The V end lost 0 bases, the J end lost 3 bases, and 17 bases lay between the germline ends. The CDR3 has 16 amino acids. DNA for the CDR3: TGTGCCTGGAGTGTGGGGGGGGCAAGAGGGTACTATGGCTACACCTTC. Its protein product is CAWSVGGARGYYGYTF.

This sequence joins TRBV15 and TRBJ1-5; maybe TRBD1 (6 bases). CDR1 LNHNV and CDR2 YYDKDF come from the germline V gene (reference sequence). CDR3 length: 17 amino acids. The V gene lost 1 base and the J gene lost 0 bases, with 13 bases spanning the gap. Written as DNA, the CDR3 is TGTGCCACCAGCAGAGCTTGGACAGCTGGTAGCAATCAGCCCCAGCATTTT. It yields the protein CATSRAWTAGSNQPQHF.

In its sample, this clone was seen once. The rearrangement uses TRBV28 and TRBJ1-1; 8 nucleotides agree with TRBD1. The CDR3 extends over 15 amino acids. Unmatched junction bases numbered 7, after V lost 5 bases and J lost 2 bases. Per germline, CDR1 MDHEN and CDR2 SYDVKM. The CDR3 DNA reads TGTGCCAGCAGTCCGCCTGGGACAGGAAACACTGAAGCTTTCTTT. It is translated as CASSPPGTGNTEAFF.

This chain connects TRBV27 to TRBJ2-7, with unresolved D. V was cut by 7 bases and J by 5 bases, with 21 bases left in between. CDR1 is MNHEY, CDR2 SMNVEV, per germline (reference sequence). The CDR3 consists of 15 residues. The CDR3 protein is CASTPLQKYTHEQYF. The CDR3 DNA reads TGTGCCAGCACCCCTCTTCAGAAATATACCCACGAGCAGTACTTC.

The chain recombines TRBV6-5 with TRBJ2-5; possible D gene TRBD2, 6 bases. V was trimmed by 6 bases and J by 2 bases, leaving 10 bases between them. The CDR3 contains 13 residues. Germline V gene sequence: CDR1 MNHEY, CDR2 SVGAGI. The chain's CDR3 is CASSTGLQETQYF. CDR3 nucleotides: TGTGCCAGCAGCACAGGACTACAAGAGACCCAGTACTTC.

This rearrangement joins TRBV7-3 to TRBJ2-1, with D unresolved. CDR1 SGHTA and CDR2 FQGTGA come from the germline V gene. There are 14 residues in the CDR3. Trimming removed 4 bases from V and 7 bases from J, with 14 bases in between. CDR3 DNA sequence: TGTGCCAGCAGCTCGAAGACCGATTCGAATGAGCAGTTCTTC. This codes for CASSSKTDSNEQFF.

The chain employs TRBV11-2 and TRBJ2-7; D is ambiguous. The CDR3 extends over 15 amino acids. Trimming shortened V by 2 bases and J by 7 bases, and 18 bases separated the two germline ends. Germline V CDR1 and CDR2: SGHAT, FQNNGV. The CDR3 region has the DNA TGTGCCAGCAGCTTAATGGCTAGAGCTGATGAAGAGCAGTACTTC. It is translated as CASSLMARADEEQYF.

The CDR3 coding sequence is TGCGCCAGCAGCCGCGAACAGGGCTCCGGGGAGCTGTTTTTT. Amino acid sequence: CASSREQGSGELFF. V and J are TRBV4-1 and TRBJ2-2, with a possible D match to TRBD1 (6 bases). The CDR3 is 14 residues long. The V end lost 4 bases, the J end lost 6 bases, and 12 bases lay between the germline ends. Germline CDR1 and CDR2: MGHRA and YSYEKL.